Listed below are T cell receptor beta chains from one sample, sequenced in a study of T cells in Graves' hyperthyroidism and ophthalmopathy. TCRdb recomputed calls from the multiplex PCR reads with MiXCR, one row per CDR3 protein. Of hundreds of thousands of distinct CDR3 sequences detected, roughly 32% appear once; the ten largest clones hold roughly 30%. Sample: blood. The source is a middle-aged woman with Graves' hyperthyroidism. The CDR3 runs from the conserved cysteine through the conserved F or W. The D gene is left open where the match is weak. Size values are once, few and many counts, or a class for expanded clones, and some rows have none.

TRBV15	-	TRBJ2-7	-	TGTGCCATCAGCAGTGGGCAGTCCTACGAGCAGTACTTC	CAISSGQSYEQYF
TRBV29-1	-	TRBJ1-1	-	TGCAGCGTTGTATCGGGGAGACTCTCGAACACTGAAGCTTTCTTT	CSVVSGRLSNTEAFF
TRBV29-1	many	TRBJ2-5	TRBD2	TGCAGCGTTGAAGATACGCTAGCGGGAGGGGGAGAGACCCAGTACTTC	CSVEDTLAGGGETQYF
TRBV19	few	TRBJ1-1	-	TGTGCCAGTAGTATGCAGGGGTCTGAAGCTTTCTTT	CASSMQGSEAFF
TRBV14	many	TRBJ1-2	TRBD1	TGTGCCAGCAGCCGCGGGACAGGGGCTGGCTACACCTTC	CASSRGTGAGYTF
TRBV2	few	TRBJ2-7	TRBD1	TGTGCCAGCAGATTCCCGGGACAGGGAATCTACGAGCAGTACTTC	CASRFPGQGIYEQYF
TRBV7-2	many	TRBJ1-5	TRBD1	TGTGCCAGCAGCGCCGACAGGGGAGTTGGGCCCCAGCATTTT	CASSADRGVGPQHF
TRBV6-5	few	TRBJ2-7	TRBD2	TGTGCCAGCAAAATGGGAGGAAGTGGACTAGCGGGAGGGATGGACGAGCAGTACTTC	CASKMGGSGLAGGMDEQYF
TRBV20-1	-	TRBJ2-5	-	TGCAGTGCTAGAGAGGACCTACAAGAGACCCAGTACTTC	CSAREDLQETQYF
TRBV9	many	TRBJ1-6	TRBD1	TGTGCCAGCAGCGTAGAGGACAGGGGTTCACCCCTCCACTTT	CASSVEDRGSPLHF
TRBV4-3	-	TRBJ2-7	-	TGCGCCAGCAGCCAAGATCGGCGTTCCGAGCAGTACTTC	CASSQDRRSEQYF
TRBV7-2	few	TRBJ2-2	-	TGTGCCAGCAGCTCGAGACAGGGTGGACTATTAGACACCGGGGAGCTGTTTTTT	CASSSRQGGLLDTGELFF
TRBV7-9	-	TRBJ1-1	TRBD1	TGTGCCAGCGAGGGGACAGGGGGAAACACTGAAGCTTTCTTT	CASEGTGGNTEAFF
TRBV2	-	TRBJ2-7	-	TGTGCCAGCTTGGGACGGGCCTACGAGCAGTACTTC	CASLGRAYEQYF
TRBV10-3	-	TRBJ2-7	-	TGTGCCAGCAGTTACTCGATTCTGGGTGACTACGAGCAGTACTTC	CASSYSILGDYEQYF
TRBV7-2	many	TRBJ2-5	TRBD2	TGTGCCAGCAGCACCAAACTAGCGGGGGGGCCGGAAGAGACCCAGTACTTC	CASSTKLAGGPEETQYF
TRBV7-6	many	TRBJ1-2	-	TGTGCCAGCAGCAAAAGGGGTGACGGGGATGGCTACACCTTC	CASSKRGDGDGYTF
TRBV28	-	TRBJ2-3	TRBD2	TGTGCCAGCAGTTTCCGAGGGACTACGGCGCAGTATTTT	CASSFRGTTAQYF
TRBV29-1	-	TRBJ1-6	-	TGCAGCGTTGACGACGGTTCTAATTCACCCCTCCACTTT	CSVDDGSNSPLHF
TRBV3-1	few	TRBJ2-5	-	TGTGCCAGCAGCCAAGTTCGGGGGGCAGAGACCCAGTACTTC	CASSQVRGAETQYF
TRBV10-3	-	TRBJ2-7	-	TGTGCCATTATGGCCTCTGGACCTGGGAGGGAGCAGTACTTC	CAIMASGPGREQYF
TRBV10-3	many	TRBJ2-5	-	TGTGCCATCAGTGAGTCGAGTTTGTTATCCCGGGACGGACAACCAGAGACCCAGTACTTC	CAISESSLLSRDGQPETQYF
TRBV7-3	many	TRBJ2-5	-	TGTGCCAGCAGCTTAATTCTACAAGAGACCCAGTACTTC	CASSLILQETQYF
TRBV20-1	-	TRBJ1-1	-	TGCAGTGCTAGTTCATGGTCAGGGCCTCTGAACACTGAAGCTTTCTTT	CSASSWSGPLNTEAFF
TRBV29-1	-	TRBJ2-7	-	TGCACCATGACAGGGAGGAAAGACTACGAGCAGTACTTC	CTMTGRKDYEQYF
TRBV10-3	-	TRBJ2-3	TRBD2	TGTGCCACTGGACTAGCGGGCACAGATACGCAGTATTTT	CATGLAGTDTQYF